The T cell receptor beta chain under discussion was sequenced for a study of T cells in Graves' hyperthyroidism and ophthalmopathy. At the level of the study: At the time of initial diagnosis and before any treatment, peripheral blood was collected.

RNA transcripts served as the template for amplifying TCR beta CDR3 regions. Primed by the HTBI set, a first-round RT-PCR was run on the TCR CDR3. Using its own MiXCR run on the multiplex PCR reads, TCRdb lists one record per CDR3 protein. Found here are fewer than 450,000 distinct CDR3 sequences, roughly an eighth of them singletons; the top ten hold approximately 29%. This clonotype was picked up many times. Losses at the gene ends were 2 bases for V and 2 bases for J; bases not matched to a gene: 3. The length of the CDR3 is 14 residues. Germline V CDR1 and CDR2: SEHNR, FQNEAQ (reference sequence).

Sequencing was carried out using blood. The chain joins TRBV7-9 to TRBJ2-7; 7 bases match TRBD2. This clonotype was sampled from a man aged 45-65 years with Graves' ophthalmopathy. CDR3 region: CASSLSGTTYEQYF. In nucleotides, the CDR3 is TGTGCCAGCAGCTTAAGCGGGACGACCTACGAGCAGTACTTC.